A selection of T cell receptor beta chains follows, all from one sample in a study of blood T cell repertoires in COVID-19. TCRdb keeps only in-frame clones here, not all; method: immunoSEQ multiplex PCR. The table shows roughly 30,000 clones, with 89% occurring only once. The sequencing input was peripheral blood. The source is a man aged 80 or over with acute or convalescent COVID-19. Each CDR3 is given without its conserved first and last residue. Each record gives: V gene, J gene, CDR3 protein.

TRBV5-5	TRBJ1-4	ASSYPGGLDEKLF
TRBV2	TRBJ1-2	ASTVNYGYT
TRBV2	TRBJ2-1	ASSEGVGYNEQF
TRBV19	TRBJ1-4	ASSPSRGNEKLF
TRBV7-8	TRBJ2-3	ASSFKVEGRLSTDTQY
TRBV28	TRBJ2-1	ASSSSGTAYNEQF
TRBV11-2	TRBJ2-7	ASSLDPGTPSSYEQY
TRBV18	TRBJ1-4	ASSPRAGSNEKLF
TRBV5-1	TRBJ2-2	ASSSGVTGELF
TRBV16	TRBJ2-7	ASSPGQGPYEQY
TRBV5-1	TRBJ2-7	ASSGGTSGPTYEQY
TRBV21-1	TRBJ1-5	ASSVRTVNYQPQH
TRBV30	TRBJ1-1	AWSDPYEMNTEAF
TRBV30	TRBJ2-7	AWSAGAYEQY
TRBV6-5	TRBJ1-3	ASSYRGGGNTIY
TRBV4-1	TRBJ2-7	ASSQRPVGGSEESYEQY
TRBV28	TRBJ1-4	ASRTATNEKLF
TRBV19	TRBJ1-5	ASSPQTGIGQPQH
TRBV5-1	TRBJ2-1	ASSLGATPAYNEQF
TRBV5-6	TRBJ1-1	ASSLQGTNTEAF